Listed below are T cell receptor beta chains from one sample, sequenced in a study of cytomegalovirus exposure and HLA in healthy donors. The assay was immunoSEQ multiplex PCR, and TCRdb's table has in-frame clones only and misses some. The repertoire holds about 200,000 clones, with about 81% as singletons. Sequenced sample: PBMCs. These receptors were taken from a man aged 35 to 55 in good health and CMV-seropositive. The CDR3 runs from the conserved cysteine through the conserved F or W. The order of the fields is CDR3 DNA, CDR3 protein, V gene, clone size, J gene, D gene. The D gene is left open where the match is weak. A clone size is listed for some rows: how often the clone was seen (once, few, many), or a class if it is expanded.

CDR3 DNA: TGTGCCACCAGCAGAGATCGGAGGGGATACGAGCAGTACTTC
CDR3 protein: CATSRDRRGYEQYF
V gene: TRBV15
clone size: -
J gene: TRBJ2-7
D gene: -

CDR3 DNA: TGTGCCAGCAGTGAATTAAGGACTAGCGATAAAGGAGAGAATGAGCAGTTCTTC
CDR3 protein: CASSELRTSDKGENEQFF
V gene: TRBV25-1
clone size: -
J gene: TRBJ2-1
D gene: TRBD2

CDR3 DNA: TGCGCCAGCAGCTTGGCCAGGGTGGATGAAGCTTTCTTT
CDR3 protein: CASSLARVDEAFF
V gene: TRBV5-1
clone size: -
J gene: TRBJ1-1
D gene: -

CDR3 DNA: TGTGCCAGCAGTTCCCGACACCCCTACGAGCAGTACTTC
CDR3 protein: CASSSRHPYEQYF
V gene: TRBV5-8
clone size: -
J gene: TRBJ2-7
D gene: -

CDR3 DNA: TGTGCCAGCAGTGTTGGGGAGGGGGCCGGGGAGCTGTTTTTT
CDR3 protein: CASSVGEGAGELFF
V gene: TRBV6-1
clone size: -
J gene: TRBJ2-2
D gene: -

CDR3 DNA: TGTGCCAGCAGTCATGAGGCGGGGGGCAGGCAGCCCCAGCATTTT
CDR3 protein: CASSHEAGGRQPQHF
V gene: TRBV7-9
clone size: -
J gene: TRBJ1-5
D gene: -

CDR3 DNA: TGTGCCAGCAGTTTAGCGGGCGGGAACTACGAGCAGTACTTC
CDR3 protein: CASSLAGGNYEQYF
V gene: TRBV27
clone size: -
J gene: TRBJ2-7
D gene: -

CDR3 DNA: TGTGCCAGCAGTGAATTGACAGGGTATAATGAAAAACTGTTTTTT
CDR3 protein: CASSELTGYNEKLFF
V gene: TRBV2
clone size: -
J gene: TRBJ1-4
D gene: TRBD1

CDR3 DNA: TGTGCCAGCAGTTACGTCGGCGGGGCCTACAATGAGCAGTTCTTC
CDR3 protein: CASSYVGGAYNEQFF
V gene: TRBV6-5
clone size: -
J gene: TRBJ2-1
D gene: -

CDR3 DNA: TGTGCCAGTAGTACTATAGCGGGAGGGGATCAGTACCAAGAGACCCAGTACTTC
CDR3 protein: CASSTIAGGDQYQETQYF
V gene: TRBV19
clone size: -
J gene: TRBJ2-5
D gene: TRBD2

CDR3 DNA: TGTGCCAGCAGCGTGAACCCGCTCCGGGACAGGGGCAGTTCAGATACGCAGTATTTT
CDR3 protein: CASSVNPLRDRGSSDTQYF
V gene: TRBV9
clone size: -
J gene: TRBJ2-3
D gene: TRBD1

CDR3 DNA: TGTGCCAGCAGTCGGACTAGCGGGAGAGGGGTGAATGAGCAGTTCTTC
CDR3 protein: CASSRTSGRGVNEQFF
V gene: TRBV2
clone size: -
J gene: TRBJ2-1
D gene: TRBD2

CDR3 DNA: TGTGCCAGCAGTTTGGAACTAGCGGAAGAGCAGTACTTC
CDR3 protein: CASSLELAEEQYF
V gene: TRBV28
clone size: -
J gene: TRBJ2-7
D gene: TRBD2

CDR3 DNA: TGTGCCAGCAGCTTAGGACAGGGGATAGATACGCAGTATTTT
CDR3 protein: CASSLGQGIDTQYF
V gene: TRBV5-4
clone size: -
J gene: TRBJ2-3
D gene: TRBD1

CDR3 DNA: TGTGCCAGCAGTCTAAGGACAGGGGAAGAGACCCAGTACTTC
CDR3 protein: CASSLRTGEETQYF
V gene: TRBV27
clone size: -
J gene: TRBJ2-5
D gene: TRBD1

CDR3 DNA: TGTGCCACCAGCAGAGATCGAGGGGTCCAGGGGTATGGCTACACCTTC
CDR3 protein: CATSRDRGVQGYGYTF
V gene: TRBV15
clone size: once
J gene: TRBJ1-2
D gene: -

CDR3 DNA: TGCGCCAGCAGCCCCCAGGGGCGAGGACAGACTAGCAATCAGCCCCAGCATTTT
CDR3 protein: CASSPQGRGQTSNQPQHF
V gene: TRBV4-1
clone size: few
J gene: TRBJ1-5
D gene: -

CDR3 DNA: TGTGCCAGCAGCTTTGGGACACGCTCCTACGAGCAGTACTTC
CDR3 protein: CASSFGTRSYEQYF
V gene: TRBV5-8
clone size: -
J gene: TRBJ2-7
D gene: -

CDR3 DNA: TGTGCCAGCAGCCAGGACAGGGACGAGCAGTACTTC
CDR3 protein: CASSQDRDEQYF
V gene: TRBV16
clone size: -
J gene: TRBJ2-7
D gene: TRBD1

CDR3 DNA: TGTGCCAGCAGCCTCGAACTAGCGGGAGATGAGCAGTTCTTC
CDR3 protein: CASSLELAGDEQFF
V gene: TRBV7-2
clone size: -
J gene: TRBJ2-1
D gene: TRBD2

CDR3 DNA: TGTGCCAGCGCCGGGCGGGAGGGCCTCGAGACCCAGTACTTC
CDR3 protein: CASAGREGLETQYF
V gene: TRBV7-8
clone size: -
J gene: TRBJ2-5
D gene: TRBD2

CDR3 DNA: TGTGCCAGTAGTATACAGGGGGCAAATGAAAAACTGTTTTTT
CDR3 protein: CASSIQGANEKLFF
V gene: TRBV19
clone size: -
J gene: TRBJ1-4
D gene: TRBD1

CDR3 DNA: TGTGCCAGCAGTTTAAAACAGGGTGAAGCTTTCTTT
CDR3 protein: CASSLKQGEAFF
V gene: TRBV27
clone size: once
J gene: TRBJ1-1
D gene: -

CDR3 DNA: TGTGCCATCTCCTCTCAGGGGAACACTGAAGCTTTCTTT
CDR3 protein: CAISSQGNTEAFF
V gene: TRBV10-3
clone size: -
J gene: TRBJ1-1
D gene: -

CDR3 DNA: TGTGCCTGGAGTTCCCAGGGTGTAGGCAATCAGCCCCAGCATTTT
CDR3 protein: CAWSSQGVGNQPQHF
V gene: TRBV30
clone size: -
J gene: TRBJ1-5
D gene: -

CDR3 DNA: TGTGCCAGCAGCTTCCTATCCGGCGGAAGGGGTGAGCAGTTCTTC
CDR3 protein: CASSFLSGGRGEQFF
V gene: TRBV7-9
clone size: -
J gene: TRBJ2-1
D gene: -

CDR3 DNA: TGTGCCAGCAGCCACAAGCTAGCGGGGGCAACCAATGAGCAGTTCTTC
CDR3 protein: CASSHKLAGATNEQFF
V gene: TRBV7-8
clone size: -
J gene: TRBJ2-1
D gene: TRBD2

CDR3 DNA: TGTGCCAGCTCACCCGTACGGAGTAATGAAAAACTGTTTTTT
CDR3 protein: CASSPVRSNEKLFF
V gene: TRBV18
clone size: -
J gene: TRBJ1-4
D gene: -

CDR3 DNA: TGTGCCAGCAGCTCTAGCGGGAGCAGGTACAATGAGCAGTTCTTC
CDR3 protein: CASSSSGSRYNEQFF
V gene: TRBV6-6
clone size: -
J gene: TRBJ2-1
D gene: TRBD2

CDR3 DNA: TGTGCCAGCAGCTTCGTGACAGGGAACCACGAGCAGTACTTC
CDR3 protein: CASSFVTGNHEQYF
V gene: TRBV5-8
clone size: -
J gene: TRBJ2-7
D gene: TRBD1

CDR3 DNA: TGTGCCAGCAGCTTGTCCGCCTTGACGGGGACTGAAGCTTTCTTT
CDR3 protein: CASSLSALTGTEAFF
V gene: TRBV11-3
clone size: -
J gene: TRBJ1-1
D gene: -

CDR3 DNA: TGTGCCAGCAGCCTACGGGACAGGGCCACCGGGGAGCTGTTTTTT
CDR3 protein: CASSLRDRATGELFF
V gene: TRBV5-8
clone size: -
J gene: TRBJ2-2
D gene: TRBD1

CDR3 DNA: TGTGCCAGCAGCCCCCAGACAGGCGACACTGAAGCTTTCTTT
CDR3 protein: CASSPQTGDTEAFF
V gene: TRBV7-3
clone size: few
J gene: TRBJ1-1
D gene: -

CDR3 DNA: TGTGCCAGCAGTTCGGGGGGCGGCTATGGCTACACCTTC
CDR3 protein: CASSSGGGYGYTF
V gene: TRBV27
clone size: -
J gene: TRBJ1-2
D gene: -

CDR3 DNA: TGTGCCAGCAGCTTACCCCTGGAGGGAGCATTAGGAAACACCATATATTTT
CDR3 protein: CASSLPLEGALGNTIYF
V gene: TRBV7-2
clone size: -
J gene: TRBJ1-3
D gene: -

CDR3 DNA: TGTGCCAGCAGCCGAGGACAGGGTGTCACTGAAGCTTTCTTT
CDR3 protein: CASSRGQGVTEAFF
V gene: TRBV6-5
clone size: -
J gene: TRBJ1-1
D gene: TRBD1

CDR3 DNA: TGTGCCTGGGACCGACAGGGCCGAATGGATACGCAGTATTTT
CDR3 protein: CAWDRQGRMDTQYF
V gene: TRBV30
clone size: -
J gene: TRBJ2-3
D gene: TRBD1

CDR3 DNA: TGTGCCAGCTCACCTCAGGGGGGCACTGAAGCTTTCTTT
CDR3 protein: CASSPQGGTEAFF
V gene: TRBV18
clone size: -
J gene: TRBJ1-1
D gene: TRBD1

CDR3 DNA: TGTGCCAGCAGCCAAGAAATCCTAGCGGGAGAGGTTGAGCAGTTCTTC
CDR3 protein: CASSQEILAGEVEQFF
V gene: TRBV4-2
clone size: -
J gene: TRBJ2-1
D gene: TRBD2

CDR3 DNA: TGTGCCAGCGGGCCAGGGAGGGGGTCCTACAATGAGCAGTTCTTC
CDR3 protein: CASGPGRGSYNEQFF
V gene: TRBV6-5
clone size: -
J gene: TRBJ2-1
D gene: -

CDR3 DNA: TGCGCCAGCAGCTTAGGACACATCACATCCACAGATACGCAGTATTTT
CDR3 protein: CASSLGHITSTDTQYF
V gene: TRBV5-1
clone size: -
J gene: TRBJ2-3
D gene: -

CDR3 DNA: TGTGCCAGCAGTACCGGGAACTATGGCTACACCTTC
CDR3 protein: CASSTGNYGYTF
V gene: TRBV2
clone size: -
J gene: TRBJ1-2
D gene: -

CDR3 DNA: TGTGCCAGCAGCTTAGCCGGGACTAGCGGGAGGGCCTACAATGAGCAGTTCTTC
CDR3 protein: CASSLAGTSGRAYNEQFF
V gene: TRBV7-6
clone size: -
J gene: TRBJ2-1
D gene: TRBD2

CDR3 DNA: TGTGCCAGCAGCGTAGGGGACAGGTCCTACGAGCAGTACTTC
CDR3 protein: CASSVGDRSYEQYF
V gene: TRBV9
clone size: -
J gene: TRBJ2-7
D gene: TRBD1

CDR3 DNA: TGTGCCAGCAGCCCGCACCCTAGTAGCACAGATACGCAGTATTTT
CDR3 protein: CASSPHPSSTDTQYF
V gene: TRBV7-8
clone size: once
J gene: TRBJ2-3
D gene: -

CDR3 DNA: TGTGCCAGTAGTAAAGTGGGACAGGGCTCCTACGAGCAGTACTTC
CDR3 protein: CASSKVGQGSYEQYF
V gene: TRBV19
clone size: -
J gene: TRBJ2-7
D gene: TRBD1

CDR3 DNA: TGTGCCAGCACCCGAGTTTCGGGCTCCTACAATGAGCAGTTCTTC
CDR3 protein: CASTRVSGSYNEQFF
V gene: TRBV6-5
clone size: -
J gene: TRBJ2-1
D gene: -

CDR3 DNA: TGTGCCAGCAGTGAGTCAGGGGTTGGCTACACCTTC
CDR3 protein: CASSESGVGYTF
V gene: TRBV6-1
clone size: few
J gene: TRBJ1-2
D gene: -

CDR3 DNA: TGTGCCAGCAAACTGACAGGGGCCACAGATACGCAGTATTTT
CDR3 protein: CASKLTGATDTQYF
V gene: TRBV5-5
clone size: -
J gene: TRBJ2-3
D gene: TRBD1

CDR3 DNA: TGTGCCACCCTCATGGAGCGGGGACACAATGAGCAGTTCTTC
CDR3 protein: CATLMERGHNEQFF
V gene: TRBV2
clone size: -
J gene: TRBJ2-1
D gene: TRBD2

CDR3 DNA: TGTGCCAGCACTTTCTTCTCGGATCTAGGAAGGTCCGGGGAGCTGTTTTTT
CDR3 protein: CASTFFSDLGRSGELFF
V gene: TRBV2
clone size: -
J gene: TRBJ2-2
D gene: -

CDR3 DNA: TGCGCCAGCAGCCAAGGTTATACAGGGGGCCTAGAGACCCAGTACTTC
CDR3 protein: CASSQGYTGGLETQYF
V gene: TRBV4-1
clone size: -
J gene: TRBJ2-5
D gene: TRBD1

CDR3 DNA: TGCGCCAGCAGCTTGGCCGGACTAGCGGGCTACGAGCAGTACTTC
CDR3 protein: CASSLAGLAGYEQYF
V gene: TRBV5-1
clone size: -
J gene: TRBJ2-7
D gene: TRBD2

CDR3 DNA: TGCGCCAGCAGCTTGCCGACAGCTAGCACAGATACGCAGTATTTT
CDR3 protein: CASSLPTASTDTQYF
V gene: TRBV5-1
clone size: -
J gene: TRBJ2-3
D gene: -

CDR3 DNA: TGTGCCAGCAGCCCGGCCGGGACAGGGAAGTCTAATGAAAAACTGTTTTTT
CDR3 protein: CASSPAGTGKSNEKLFF
V gene: TRBV5-8
clone size: -
J gene: TRBJ1-4
D gene: TRBD1

CDR3 DNA: TGTGCCTGGAATAGGGGGCTGAGCAATCAGCCCCAGCATTTT
CDR3 protein: CAWNRGLSNQPQHF
V gene: TRBV30
clone size: -
J gene: TRBJ1-5
D gene: TRBD1

CDR3 DNA: TGTGCCAGCAGCTTGGCCAGATCCTACGAGCAGTACTTC
CDR3 protein: CASSLARSYEQYF
V gene: TRBV7-3
clone size: -
J gene: TRBJ2-7
D gene: -

CDR3 DNA: TGCGCCAGCAGTTCAAGCGGAGGTTACAATGAGCAGTTCTTC
CDR3 protein: CASSSSGGYNEQFF
V gene: TRBV10-1
clone size: -
J gene: TRBJ2-1
D gene: -